These 18 T cell receptor beta chains were sequenced from one sample in a study of T cell responses to AZD1222 COVID-19 vaccine. Some clones are missing from TCRdb's copy, which holds only in-frame ones; the method was immunoSEQ multiplex PCR. The sample lists 75,000 to 100,000 clones, around 83% occurring once. The sequences come from peripheral blood, collected on day 0 of AZD1222 vaccination. The source is an adult in good health.

The rearrangement uses TRBV21-1 and TRBJ1-1. TRBV21-1 is a pseudogene. The CDR3 extends over 12 amino acids. The CDR3 DNA is TGTGCCAGCAGCAAAAGGAGGCCTGAAGCTTTCTTT. Translation: CASSKRRPEAFF.

This clone was seen a few times. This chain uses TRBV19 with TRBJ2-3; D may be TRBD1 or TRBD2 (5 bases each). The CDR3 consists of 14 residues. CDR1 is LNHDA and CDR2 is SQIVND in the germline V gene (reference sequence). Trimming removed 5 bases at V and 0 bases at J, with 9 bases between. The CDR3 protein is CASSSGTSTDTQYF. For the CDR3, the DNA is TGTGCCAGTAGTTCGGGGACGAGCACAGATACGCAGTATTTT.

The CDR3 reads CASIRETQYF. The CDR3 region has the DNA TGTGCCAGCATTAGGGAGACCCAGTACTTC. The V gene is TRBV6-5, the J gene TRBJ2-5; D not resolved. CDR1 MNHEY and CDR2 SVGAGI come from the germline V gene. CDR3 length: 10 amino acids. The V end lost 7 bases, the J end lost 5 bases, and 5 bases lay between the germline ends.

The rearrangement links TRBV19 to TRBJ2-6, with 10 bases lining up with TRBD1. The V and J ends lost 6 bases and 4 bases, in that order; junction bases with no gene match: 12. Germline values: CDR1 LNHDA, CDR2 SQIVND (reference sequence). The CDR3 is 18 amino acids. The CDR3 spells CASSHSGTGVDGANVLTF. In DNA, the CDR3 is TGTGCCAGTAGCCATTCCGGGACAGGGGTAGACGGGGCCAACGTCCTGACTTTC.

The V and J genes are TRBV4-1 and TRBJ1-1, with 8 bases lining up with TRBD1. The V gene's germline CDR1 is MGHRA and CDR2 YSYEKL. V shed 4 bases and J 2 bases; nucleotides not matched to a gene: 9. This CDR3 has 16 residues. This CDR3 reads CASSLYLGQDNTEAFF. The CDR3 region has the DNA TGCGCCAGCAGCCTCTATCTGGGACAGGATAACACTGAAGCTTTCTTT.

The chain uses TRBV19 and TRBJ2-2; a weak D match, TRBD1 (5 bases). The CDR3 consists of 13 residues. In germline, CDR1 is LNHDA, CDR2 SQIVND (reference sequence). Trimming took 2 bases from V and 6 from J, leaving 7 bases between them. The CDR3 spells CASSIQGSGELFF. The CDR3, as DNA: TGTGCCAGTAGTATACAGGGTTCCGGGGAGCTGTTTTTT.

This clone is a singleton in its sample. This sequence joins TRBV5-1 and TRBJ2-7, with unresolved D. The germline gives CDR1 SGHRS, CDR2 YFSETQ. Between the trimmed V and J ends, which lost 1 base and 1 base, there was a span of 9 bases. The CDR3 length is 14 residues. The CDR3 loop reads CASSLSLVSYEQYF. Here the CDR3 DNA reads TGCGCCAGCAGCTTGAGTCTAGTTTCCTACGAGCAGTACTTC. Drawing the rest from reference TRBV5-1 and TRBJ2-7, the complete variable domain is KAGVTQTPRYLIKTRGQQVTLSCSPISGHRSVSWYQQTPGQGLQFLFEYFSETQRNKGNFPGRFSGRQFSNSRSEMNVSTLELGDSALYLCASSLSLVSYEQYFGPGTRLTVT.

The chain uses TRBV5-5 and TRBJ1-5; D ambiguous. This CDR3 is 14 amino acids long. In germline, CDR1 is SGHKS, CDR2 YYEKEE (reference sequence). V gave up 0 bases and J gave up 0 bases, with 4 bases separating them. As DNA, the CDR3 is TGTGCCAGCAGCTTGGGTTATAGCAATCAGCCCCAGCATTTT. Its protein product is CASSLGYSNQPQHF. The variable domain in full, with the rest retrieved from reference TRBV5-5 and TRBJ1-5, is DAGVTQSPTHLIKTRGQQVTLRCSPISGHKSVSWYQQVLGQGPQFIFQYYEKEERGRGNFPDRFSARQFPNYSSELNVNALLLGDSALYLCASSLGYSNQPQHFGDGTRLSIL.

The chain links TRBV5-1 to TRBJ2-1; D gene uncertain. The CDR3 is 15 residues long. V was pared by 2 bases and J by 0 bases, with 9 bases between. CDR1 SGHRS and CDR2 YFSETQ come from the germline V gene. CDR3 loop: CASSLQYSSYNEQFF. The CDR3 region has the DNA TGCGCCAGCAGCTTACAGTATAGCTCCTACAATGAGCAGTTCTTC.

J is TRBJ2-2 and V is TRBV5-8; no firm D call. Trimming removed 2 bases at V and 4 bases at J, with 15 bases between. The CDR3 is 16 amino acids. CDR1 SGHTS and CDR2 YDEGEE come from the germline V gene. CDR3 residues: CASSLVGSPGTGELFF. As DNA, the CDR3 is TGTGCCAGCAGCTTAGTGGGCAGTCCGGGCACCGGGGAGCTGTTTTTT.

The chain employs TRBV7-9 and TRBJ1-1, with 8 bases fitting TRBD1. With V trimmed by 5 bases and J by 5 bases, 4 bases remained unmatched. CDR1 and CDR2 from the germline V gene are SEHNR and FQNEAQ (reference sequence). The CDR3 sequence is 13 residues long. The CDR3: CASSNDRGTEAFF. The CDR3 region has the DNA TGTGCCAGCAGCAACGACAGGGGAACTGAAGCTTTCTTT.

The chain links TRBV28 to TRBJ2-7; no firm D call. The CDR3 runs to 10 residues. Germline V gene sequence: CDR1 MDHEN, CDR2 SYDVKM. Trimming left V 6 bases short and J 5 bases short, with 5 bases between. The DNA of the CDR3 is TGTGCCAGCAGCTTGGACGAGCAGTACTTC. Translated: CASSLDEQYF.

DNA for the CDR3: TGTGCCAGCAGCTTAGGGTCCGGGTGGGGCACTGAAGCTTTCTTT. Encoded protein: CASSLGSGWGTEAFF. The chain uses TRBV7-2 and TRBJ1-1; D remains unclear. This CDR3 contains 15 residues. CDR1 and CDR2 from the germline V gene are SGHTA and FQGNSA. Trimming cost V 1 base and J 4 bases, with 13 bases left between them.

This chain uses TRBV18 with TRBJ2-1; 7 bases agree with TRBD1. Per the germline V gene, CDR1 is KGHSH and CDR2 is LQKENI. V dropped 3 bases and J dropped 8; count of bases not matched to a gene: 7. The CDR3 is 14 residues long. This CDR3 reads CASSPRGGIDEQFF. As DNA, the CDR3 is TGTGCCAGCTCACCGCGAGGGGGCATCGATGAGCAGTTCTTC.

The rearrangement links TRBV5-1 to TRBJ2-5; no clear D. V dropped 1 base and J dropped 2 bases, with 12 bases sitting between them. The germline V gene encodes CDR1 SGHRS and CDR2 YFSETQ. The CDR3 is 15 residues long. CDR3 nucleotide sequence: TGCGCCAGCAGCTTGTCCACCCTGGGGCAAGAGACCCAGTACTTC. Translated, it gives CASSLSTLGQETQYF.

This chain links TRBV6-6 with TRBJ1-4, with 7 positions matching TRBD1. The V and J ends lost 7 bases and 8 bases, in that order; junction bases with no gene match: 10. Germline V gives CDR1 MNHNY, CDR2 SVGAGI (reference sequence). The CDR3 is 14 residues long. CDR3 sequence reads: CASTGTVLEEKLFF. In DNA form, the CDR3 reads TGTGCCAGCACCGGGACAGTCCTTGAGGAAAAACTGTTTTTT.

This clone was counted a few times. The chain carries TRBV7-2 and TRBJ2-7, with TRBD1 as a possible D gene (5 bases). Trimming left V 5 bases short and J 3 bases short, with 8 bases between. Germline CDR1 is SGHTA and CDR2 is FQGNSA. The CDR3 has 12 residues. As DNA, the CDR3 is TGTGCCAGCAGCGGGGCAGGCTACGAGCAGTACTTC. Its protein is CASSGAGYEQYF.

This sequence joins TRBV7-2 and TRBJ1-6; the D gene is possibly TRBD1 (5 bases). The V gene's germline CDR1 is SGHTA and CDR2 FQGNSA. Trimming removed 5 bases at V and 8 bases at J, with 19 bases between. This CDR3 is built from 16 residues. The CDR3 DNA is TGTGCCAGCAGCCCACCCGAGGGGCGTCGGGATTCACCCCTCCACTTT. This encodes CASSPPEGRRDSPLHF.